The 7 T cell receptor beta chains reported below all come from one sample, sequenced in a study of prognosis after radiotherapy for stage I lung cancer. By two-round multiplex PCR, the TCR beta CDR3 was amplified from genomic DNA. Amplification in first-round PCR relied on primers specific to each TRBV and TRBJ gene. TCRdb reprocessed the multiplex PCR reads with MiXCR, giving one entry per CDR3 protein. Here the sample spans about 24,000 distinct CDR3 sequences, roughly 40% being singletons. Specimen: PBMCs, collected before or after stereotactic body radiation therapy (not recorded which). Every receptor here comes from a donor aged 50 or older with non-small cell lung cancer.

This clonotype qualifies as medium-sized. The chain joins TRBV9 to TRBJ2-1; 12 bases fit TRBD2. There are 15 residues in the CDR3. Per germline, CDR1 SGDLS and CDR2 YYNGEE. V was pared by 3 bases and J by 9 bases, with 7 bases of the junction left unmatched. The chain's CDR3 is CASSATSGRTSEQFF. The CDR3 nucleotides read TGTGCCAGCAGCGCGACTAGCGGGAGAACCAGTGAGCAGTTCTTC.

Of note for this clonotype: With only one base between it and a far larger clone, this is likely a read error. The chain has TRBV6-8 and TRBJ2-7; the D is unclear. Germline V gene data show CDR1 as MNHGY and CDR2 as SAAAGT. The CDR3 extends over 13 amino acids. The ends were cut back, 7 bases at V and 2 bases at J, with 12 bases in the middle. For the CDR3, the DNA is TGTGCCAGCATTGAATCGGTACCCTACGAGCAGTACTTC. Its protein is CASIESVPYEQYF.

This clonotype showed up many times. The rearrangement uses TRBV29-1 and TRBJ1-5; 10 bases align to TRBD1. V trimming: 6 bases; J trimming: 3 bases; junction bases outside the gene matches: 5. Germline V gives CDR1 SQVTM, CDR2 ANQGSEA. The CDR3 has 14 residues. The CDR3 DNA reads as TGCAGCGTGTCCGGGACAGGGGTCAATCAGCCCCAGCATTTT. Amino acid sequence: CSVSGTGVNQPQHF. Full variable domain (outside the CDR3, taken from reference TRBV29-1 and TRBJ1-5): SAVISQKPSRDICQRGTSLTIQCQVDSQVTMMFWYRQQPGQSLTLIATANQGSEATYESGFVIDKFPISRPNLTFSTLTVSNMSPEDSSIYLCSVSGTGVNQPQHFGDGTRLSIL.

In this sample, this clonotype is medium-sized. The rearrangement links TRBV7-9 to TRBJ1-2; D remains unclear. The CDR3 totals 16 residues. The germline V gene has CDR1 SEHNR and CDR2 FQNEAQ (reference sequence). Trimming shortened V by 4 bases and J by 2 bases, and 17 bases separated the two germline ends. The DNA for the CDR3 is TGTGCCAGCAGCTCCGATGGGCAGGCGCGAAACTATGGCTACACCTTC. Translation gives CASSSDGQARNYGYTF. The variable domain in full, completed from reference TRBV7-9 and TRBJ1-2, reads DTGVSQNPRHKITKRGQNVTFRCDPISEHNRLYWYRQTLGQGPEFLTYFQNEAQLEKSRLLSDRFSAERPKGSFSTLEIQRTEQGDSAMYLCASSSDGQARNYGYTFGSGTRLTVV.

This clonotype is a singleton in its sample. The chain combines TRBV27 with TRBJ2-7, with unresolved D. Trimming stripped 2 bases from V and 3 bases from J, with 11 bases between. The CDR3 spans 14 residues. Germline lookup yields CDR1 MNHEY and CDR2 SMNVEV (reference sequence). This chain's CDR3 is CASSLVGYYYEQYF. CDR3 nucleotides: TGTGCCAGCAGTTTAGTAGGATACTACTACGAGCAGTACTTC.

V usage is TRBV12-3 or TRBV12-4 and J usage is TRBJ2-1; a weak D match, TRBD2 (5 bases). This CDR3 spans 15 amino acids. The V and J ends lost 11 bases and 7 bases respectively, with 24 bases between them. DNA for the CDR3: TGTGCCGGCGGGCTATTGGGGTCAGGTTGTAATGAGCAGTTCTTC. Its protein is CAGGLLGSGCNEQFF.

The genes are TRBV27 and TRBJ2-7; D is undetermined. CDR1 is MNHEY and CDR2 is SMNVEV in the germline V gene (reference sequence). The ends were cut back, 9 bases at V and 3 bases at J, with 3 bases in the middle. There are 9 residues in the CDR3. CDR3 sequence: CARGYEQYF. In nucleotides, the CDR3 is TGTGCCAGAGGCTACGAGCAGTACTTC.